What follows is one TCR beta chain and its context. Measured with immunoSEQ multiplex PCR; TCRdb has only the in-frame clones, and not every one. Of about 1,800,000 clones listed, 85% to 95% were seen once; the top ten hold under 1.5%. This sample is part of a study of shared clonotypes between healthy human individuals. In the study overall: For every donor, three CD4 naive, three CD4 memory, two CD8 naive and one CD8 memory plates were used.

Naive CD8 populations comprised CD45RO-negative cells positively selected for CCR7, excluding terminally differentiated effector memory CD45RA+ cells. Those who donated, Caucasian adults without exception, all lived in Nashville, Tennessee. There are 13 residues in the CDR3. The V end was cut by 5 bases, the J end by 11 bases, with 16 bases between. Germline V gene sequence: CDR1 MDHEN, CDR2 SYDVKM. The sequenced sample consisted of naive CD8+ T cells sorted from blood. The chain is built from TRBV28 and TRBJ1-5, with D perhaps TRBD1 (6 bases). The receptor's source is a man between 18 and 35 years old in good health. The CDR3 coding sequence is TGTGCCAGCAGTGACCCGGGACACCCATCCCAGCATTTT. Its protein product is CASSDPGHPSQHF.